Each of the 32 T cell receptor beta chains below was sequenced from the same sample in a study of blood T cell repertoires in COVID-19. Measured with immunoSEQ multiplex PCR; TCRdb has only the in-frame clones, and not every one. This sample has a few hundred thousand clones, with under 90% found just once. The sequenced material came from PBMCs or T cells enriched from blood (not recorded which). These receptors were obtained from a man aged 30-40 years with acute COVID-19.

CDR3 residues: CASSAPGRRDSPLHF. CDR3 coding DNA: TGTGCCAGCAGTGCCCCGGGGAGGCGGGATTCACCCCTCCACTTT. This chain uses TRBV2 with TRBJ1-6; no clear D. Between the trimmed V and J ends, which lost 4 bases and 8 bases, there was a span of 15 bases. Germline lookup yields CDR1 SNHLY and CDR2 FYNNEI. This CDR3 is built from 15 residues.

This rearrangement joins TRBV19 to TRBJ2-1, with a weak D call TRBD2 (5 bases). This CDR3 region has 12 residues. Looked up from germline, CDR1 is LNHDA and CDR2 is SQIVND (reference sequence). Trimming removed 5 bases from V and 10 bases from J, with 12 bases in between. CDR3 nucleotide sequence: TGTGCCAGTAGTCTGCGGGCCGGAGAGCAGTTCTTC. It specifies CASSLRAGEQFF. Supplemented by reference TRBV19 and TRBJ2-1, the full variable domain reads DGGITQSPKYLFRKEGQNVTLSCEQNLNHDAMYWYRQDPGQGLRLIYYSQIVNDFQKGDIAEGYSVSREKKESFPLTVTSAQKNPTAFYLCASSLRAGEQFFGPGTRLTVL.

This clone was found a few times. The rearrangement joins TRBV5-4 to TRBJ1-2; D gene unclear. V was pared by 4 bases and J by 8 bases, with 15 bases between. Per the germline V gene, CDR1 is SGHNT and CDR2 is YYREEE (reference sequence). This CDR3 has 13 amino acids. The CDR3 spells CASSPRFGGGYTF. CDR3 DNA: TGTGCCAGCAGCCCCCGGTTCGGAGGGGGCTACACCTTC.

The chain carries TRBV5-4 and TRBJ1-6; tentative D call: TRBD1 (5 bases). Trimming removed 2 bases from V and 9 bases from J, with 18 bases in between. Germline assignment: CDR1 SGHNT and CDR2 YYREEE (reference sequence). The CDR3 consists of 16 residues. CDR3 bases: TGTGCCAGCAGCTTAAGGTTCGGCCAGGGCTCTTCACCCCTCCACTTT. This codes for CASSLRFGQGSSPLHF. Full variable domain (rest looked up from reference TRBV5-4 and TRBJ1-6): ETGVTQSPTHLIKTRGQQVTLRCSSQSGHNTVSWYQQALGQGPQFIFQYYREEENGRGNFPPRFSGLQFPNYSSELNVNALELDDSALYLCASSLRFGQGSSPLHFGNGTRLTVT.

DNA of the CDR3: TGTGCCAGCAGCCACGGACAGCCCAACACTGAAGCTTTCTTT. It is translated as CASSHGQPNTEAFF. V gene TRBV7-3 combines with J gene TRBJ1-1; D is possibly TRBD1 (6 bases). Between the trimmed V and J ends, which lost 5 bases and 2 bases, there was a span of 12 bases. Germline V gives CDR1 SGHTA, CDR2 FQGTGA. The CDR3 contains 14 residues. The full variable domain, with the rest looked up from reference TRBV7-3 and TRBJ1-1, is GAGVSQTPSNKVTEKGKYVELRCDPISGHTALYWYRQSLGQGPEFLIYFQGTGAADDSGLPNDRFFAVRPEGSVSTLKIQRTERGDSAVYLCASSHGQPNTEAFFGQGTRLTVV.

CDR3 DNA sequence: TGCAGCGTTGCGGGACAGGCCGATCAGCCCCAGCATTTT. Translating gives CSVAGQADQPQHF. The gene calls are TRBV29-1 and TRBJ1-5, with 8 bases identical to TRBD1. The CDR3 extends over 13 amino acids. From germline, CDR1 is SQVTM and CDR2 ANQGSEA. Trimming cost V 4 bases and J 5 bases; bases outside gene matches: 4.

This clone came up a few times. The chain has TRBV27 and TRBJ1-3; D ambiguous. Looked up from germline, CDR1 is MNHEY and CDR2 is SMNVEV (reference sequence). The CDR3 length is 14 residues. The germline V and J ends were trimmed by 6 bases and 2 bases, with 11 bases remaining between them. In nucleotides, the CDR3 is TGTGCCAGCAGCACCGGGGTGACTGGAAACACCATATATTTT. It translates to CASSTGVTGNTIYF.

This chain links TRBV2 with TRBJ1-4; the match to TRBD1 covers 10 bases. The CDR3 extends over 14 amino acids. J was trimmed by 8 bases and V by 6 bases; bases with no gene match: 6. The germline V gene encodes CDR1 SNHLY and CDR2 FYNNEI. CDR3 amino acids: CASSPGQGNEKLFF. The CDR3 nucleotides read TGTGCCAGCAGCCCGGGACAGGGGAACGAAAAACTGTTTTTT.

V usage is TRBV6-4 and J usage is TRBJ1-2, with D possibly TRBD1 on 5 matching bases. V lost 0 bases, J lost 10 bases, and 12 bases lay in between. Germline lookup yields CDR1 MRHNA and CDR2 SNTAGT. The CDR3 runs 13 residues. The CDR3 DNA follows: TGTGCCAGCAGTGACTCGGGGCAGTTTGTCTACACCTTC. Its translation is CASSDSGQFVYTF.

This CDR3 reads CASSPRLPDARTGELGELFF. Written as DNA, the CDR3 is TGTGCCAGCTCACCACGGCTCCCCGACGCGAGGACAGGGGAACTCGGGGAGCTGTTTTTT. This chain connects TRBV18 to TRBJ2-2; 9 nucleotides agree with TRBD1. This CDR3 is 20 amino acids long. V dropped 1 base and J dropped 7; count of bases not matched to a gene: 19. Germline values: CDR1 KGHSH, CDR2 LQKENI.

This chain links TRBV11-2 with TRBJ1-5; TRBD1 is a possible D gene (5 bases). Germline CDR1 SGHAT, CDR2 FQNNGV. The length of the CDR3 is 15 residues. V lost 1 base and J lost 7, with 14 bases in between. CDR3 coding DNA: TGTGCCAGCAGCTTAGTCGTAGGACACCAACAGCCCCAGCATTTT. It yields the protein CASSLVVGHQQPQHF.

The chain has TRBV19 and TRBJ1-1; D possibly corresponds to TRBD1 (5 bases). The V and J ends lost 7 bases and 1 base respectively, with 19 bases between them. The CDR3 is made up of 16 amino acids. Germline V CDR1 and CDR2: LNHDA, SQIVND (reference sequence). CDR3 bases: TGTGCCAGTACCACTCTACTACAGGAGCGGAACACTGAAGCTTTCTTT. This gives the protein CASTTLLQERNTEAFF.

The genes are TRBV4-1 and TRBJ2-1; D possibly corresponds to TRBD2 (5 bases). Germline V gene sequence: CDR1 MGHRA, CDR2 YSYEKL. The CDR3 is 16 residues long. Trimming took 6 bases from V and 2 from J, leaving 17 bases between them. The CDR3 spells CASRDTSVTPYNEQFF. The CDR3 DNA reads as TGCGCCAGCAGGGATACTAGTGTCACCCCCTACAATGAGCAGTTCTTC.

This sequence joins TRBV19 and TRBJ1-4, with no clear D. The length of the CDR3 is 14 residues. The germline CDR1 and CDR2 sequences are LNHDA and SQIVND (reference sequence). Trimming took 5 bases from V and 8 from J, leaving 15 bases between them. The CDR3 DNA follows: TGTGCCAGTAGTCCCCGGGTTCAGCGGGAAAAACTGTTTTTT. The encoded protein is CASSPRVQREKLFF.

The CDR3 spells CASSGGTVGGTIYF. The DNA for the CDR3 is TGTGCCAGCAGCGGGGGGACTGTCGGTGGCACCATATATTTT. The chain carries TRBV7-2 and TRBJ1-3; a weak D match, TRBD1 (5 bases). The CDR3 spans 14 residues. CDR1 and CDR2 (germline): SGHTA, FQGNSA. Deletions cut 5 bases from V and 9 bases from J, with 17 bases between.

This sequence joins TRBV19 and TRBJ1-2; no reliable D call. Germline V CDR1 and CDR2: LNHDA, SQIVND (reference sequence). The V gene lost 6 bases and the J gene lost 5 bases, with 13 bases spanning the gap. The CDR3 extends over 13 amino acids. CDR3 loop: CASRESRAYGYTF. Here the CDR3 DNA reads TGTGCCAGTAGGGAGTCGAGGGCTTATGGCTACACCTTC. Full variable domain (outside the CDR3, taken from reference TRBV19 and TRBJ1-2): DGGITQSPKYLFRKEGQNVTLSCEQNLNHDAMYWYRQDPGQGLRLIYYSQIVNDFQKGDIAEGYSVSREKKESFPLTVTSAQKNPTAFYLCASRESRAYGYTFGSGTRLTVV.

The chain links TRBV11-2 to TRBJ2-1; 11 bases are shared with TRBD2. Germline CDR1 reads SGHAT; CDR2 reads FQNNGV. V lost 6 bases, J lost 4 bases, and 5 bases stayed unmatched. CDR3 length: 15 amino acids. The chain's CDR3 is CASRLIAGGYNEQFF. The CDR3 DNA sequence: TGTGCCAGCAGACTTATAGCGGGGGGGTACAATGAGCAGTTCTTC.

A remark on this clone: The same CDR3 arises from other DNA sequences in this sample as well. The V and J genes are TRBV5-1 and TRBJ1-5; 9 bases agree with TRBD1. The CDR3 length is 15 residues. In germline, CDR1 is SGHRS, CDR2 YFSETQ. The junction had 5 bases not matched to a gene; V was cut back by 0 bases and J by 7 bases. Here the CDR3 reads CASSLGQGGNQPQHF. The DNA for the CDR3 is TGCGCCAGCAGCTTGGGACAGGGGGGAAACCAGCCCCAGCATTTT.

V gene TRBV27 combines with J gene TRBJ1-1; D uncertain. The germline V gene encodes CDR1 MNHEY and CDR2 SMNVEV (reference sequence). Trimming left V 2 bases short and J 1 base short, with 5 bases between. CDR3 length: 13 amino acids. This CDR3 reads CASSLIQNTEAFF. CDR3 coding DNA: TGTGCCAGCAGTTTAATACAGAACACTGAAGCTTTCTTT.

This chain connects TRBV6-5 to TRBJ1-5; 7 nucleotides align to TRBD1. Germline V lookup: CDR1 MNHEY, CDR2 SVGAGI. CDR3 length: 15 amino acids. V shed 7 bases, J shed 6 bases, and the junction held 12 bases outside the gene matches. The DNA for the CDR3 is TGTGCCAGCAACAGGGGAAGTGGTGTTGGTCAGCCCCAGCATTTT. It yields the protein CASNRGSGVGQPQHF.

The chain has TRBV3-1 (or the pseudogene TRBV3-2) and TRBJ2-4; TRBD2 agrees at 14 bases. The CDR3 runs to 16 residues. CDR1 is LGHDT, CDR2 YNNKEL, per germline (reference sequence). V lost 1 base and J lost 9; bases outside the gene matches: 5. The CDR3 reads CASSQGLAGGHSIQYF. The CDR3 DNA follows: TGTGCCAGCAGCCAAGGACTAGCGGGGGGGCATAGCATTCAGTACTTC.

The chain carries TRBV18 and TRBJ2-3; 10 bases map to TRBD1. J gave up 4 bases and V 2 bases, and 21 bases lay outside the gene matches. Germline-derived CDR1 and CDR2 are KGHSH and LQKENI. The CDR3 extends over 21 amino acids. CDR3: CASSPLVGGYATGGAADTQYF. The DNA for the CDR3 is TGTGCCAGCTCACCATTAGTTGGTGGCTATGCGACAGGGGGCGCAGCAGATACGCAGTATTTT.

The chain has TRBV6-5 and TRBJ2-5; TRBD2 matches at 13 bases. CDR1 MNHEY and CDR2 SVGAGI come from the germline V gene. The CDR3 length is 16 residues. V was clipped by 4 bases and J by 5 bases; unmatched bases: 7. Here the CDR3 DNA reads TGTGCCAGCAGTTCCCTGACTAGCGGGGGGATGGAGACCCAGTACTTC. Its protein is CASSSLTSGGMETQYF.

This clone was detected a few times. The chain recombines TRBV19 with TRBJ2-3, with D possibly being TRBD1 (6 bases). In germline, CDR1 is LNHDA, CDR2 SQIVND (reference sequence). The CDR3 is 15 residues long. V dropped 6 bases and J dropped 0 bases, with 13 bases sitting between them. The DNA for the CDR3 is TGTGCCAGTAGCCCCGACAGGTTAAGCACAGATACGCAGTATTTT. Residues: CASSPDRLSTDTQYF.

This sequence joins TRBV6-4 and TRBJ2-5; tentative D call: TRBD2 (6 bases). The CDR3 runs to 14 residues. CDR1 and CDR2 from the germline V gene are MRHNA and SNTAGT. Trimming removed 7 bases at V and 9 bases at J, with 21 bases between. The CDR3, as DNA: TGTGCCAGCACCCCTCTCCGGGAGCCTCGGGCCCAGTACTTC. It encodes CASTPLREPRAQYF.

The genes are TRBV19 and TRBJ1-1; no firm D call. Germline lookup yields CDR1 LNHDA and CDR2 SQIVND (reference sequence). The CDR3 is 12 residues long. The V end was cut by 8 bases, the J end by 1 base, with 8 bases between. In DNA, the CDR3 is TGTGCCAGTCTCTACAGGAACACTGAAGCTTTCTTT. Translation gives CASLYRNTEAFF.

The chain combines TRBV30 with TRBJ1-5; 8 nucleotides match TRBD1. V lost 5 bases and J lost 3; bases outside the gene matches: 3. The V gene's germline CDR1 is GTSNPN and CDR2 SVGIG (reference sequence). This CDR3 is built from 13 residues. The CDR3 nucleotides read TGTGCCTGGGACAGGGGAGTCAATCAGCCCCAGCATTTT. It encodes CAWDRGVNQPQHF. Variable domain in full (rest from reference TRBV30 and TRBJ1-5): SQTIHQWPATLVQPVGSPLSLECTVEGTSNPNLYWYRQAAGRGLQLLFYSVGIGQISSEVPQNLSASRPQDRQFILSSKKLLLSDSGFYLCAWDRGVNQPQHFGDGTRLSIL.

V gene TRBV7-3 combines with J gene TRBJ2-7, with D maybe TRBD2 (6 bases). Deletions cut 2 bases from V and 2 bases from J, with 13 bases between. Germline assignment: CDR1 SGHTA and CDR2 FQGTGA. This CDR3 spans 15 amino acids. The CDR3 DNA reads as TGTGCCAGCAGCTTAGGCGGGCGGGAAACCTACGAGCAGTACGTC. It codes for CASSLGGRETYEQYV.

This chain links TRBV6-4 with TRBJ2-6, with D possibly being TRBD2 (5 bases). Germline V CDR1 and CDR2: MRHNA, SNTAGT. The CDR3 spans 17 residues. Deletions cut 2 bases from V and 1 base from J, with 12 bases between. The chain's CDR3 is CASSDMGVQSGANVLTF. The CDR3, as DNA: TGTGCCAGCAGTGACATGGGAGTGCAGTCTGGGGCCAACGTCCTGACTTTC.

A single count supports this clone. The chain employs TRBV27 and TRBJ1-4, with D possibly matching TRBD1 (6 bases). With 3 bases removed from V and 7 bases from J, the gap between germline ends came to 12 bases. Germline V lookup: CDR1 MNHEY, CDR2 SMNVEV (reference sequence). The CDR3 spans 14 residues. Here the CDR3 reads CASSFRGRGEKLFF. The CDR3 region has the DNA TGTGCCAGCAGTTTTAGGGGGAGGGGTGAAAAACTGTTTTTT.

This clone has just a few counts. V is TRBV14 and J is TRBJ1-6; weak D call: TRBD1 (5 bases). Germline CDR1 SGHDN, CDR2 FVKESK. The CDR3 is 14 amino acids. Trimming shortened V by 4 bases and J by 10 bases, and 14 bases separated the two germline ends. The CDR3 bases are TGTGCCAGCAGCCCCGGCCAGGGTTGGTCACCCCTCCACTTT. Its protein product is CASSPGQGWSPLHF.

The chain employs TRBV28 and TRBJ1-6, with unresolved D. From germline, CDR1 is MDHEN and CDR2 SYDVKM. The V end was cut by 5 bases, the J end by 8 bases, with 7 bases between. The CDR3 consists of 12 residues. The CDR3 reads CASSPPDSPLHF. The CDR3 bases are TGTGCCAGCAGTCCTCCCGATTCACCCCTCCACTTT.